One and the same sample provided the 14 T cell receptor beta chains below, sequenced in a study of OX40 agonist ivuxolimab in advanced cancers. Measured with immunoSEQ multiplex PCR; TCRdb has only the in-frame clones, and not every one. The table lists 82,000 or so clones, roughly 92% of them singletons, with 0.6% to 0.7% in the top ten. Specimen: CD4+ or CD8+ T cells sorted from blood, collected in a trial of the OX40 agonist ivuxolimab. These receptors were collected from an adult with an advanced solid tumor such as melanoma, head and neck, liver or kidney cancer.

The chain is built from TRBV28 and TRBJ2-4; 12 bases fit TRBD2. The V gene end was trimmed by 7 bases and the J gene end by 8 bases; junction bases not matched to a gene: 9. The CDR3 is made up of 15 amino acids. Germline values: CDR1 MDHEN, CDR2 SYDVKM. For the CDR3, the DNA is TGTGCCAGCAACCCTAGCGGGAGGGCTTCCGACATTCAGTACTTC. Its translation is CASNPSGRASDIQYF.

The chain uses TRBV5-8 and TRBJ1-5, with D hard to call. The germline V gene has CDR1 SGHTS and CDR2 YDEGEE. The CDR3 extends over 13 amino acids. V lost 2 bases, J lost 5 bases, and 8 bases lay in between. The CDR3 region is CASSFSTDQPQHF. CDR3 nucleotide sequence: TGTGCCAGCAGCTTCTCAACCGATCAGCCCCAGCATTTT.

This clone came up once. The CDR3 spells CASTDPRGTEAFF. The CDR3 DNA follows: TGTGCCAGCACCGACCCGAGGGGCACTGAAGCTTTCTTT. The rearrangement joins TRBV6-1 to TRBJ1-1; possible D gene TRBD1, 5 bases. V was clipped by 7 bases and J by 4 bases, with 13 bases between them. Germline assignment: CDR1 MNHNS and CDR2 SASEGT. This CDR3 contains 13 residues.

This clone was recorded only once. The chain has TRBV6-5 and TRBJ1-2, with 8 bases lining up with TRBD1. Germline CDR1 is MNHEY and CDR2 is SVGAGI. The J segment lost 7 bases and the V segment lost 7 bases, leaving 11 bases of the junction unmatched. This CDR3 is built from 14 residues. The CDR3 sequence: CASKARTGTGGYTF. CDR3 DNA: TGTGCCAGCAAAGCCAGAACCGGGACAGGTGGCTACACCTTC.

J is TRBJ2-1 and V is TRBV5-6; 8 bases are shared with TRBD1. Trimming took 2 bases from V and 3 from J; bases not matched to a gene: 7. The CDR3 totals 16 residues. CDR1 SGHDT and CDR2 YYEEEE come from the germline V gene. CDR3 amino acids: CASSLNRGQGYNEQFF. The CDR3 nucleotides are TGTGCCAGCAGCTTAAACCGCGGACAGGGCTACAATGAGCAGTTCTTC. Complete variable domain (other parts from reference TRBV5-6 and TRBJ2-1): DAGVTQSPTHLIKTRGQQVTLRCSPKSGHDTVSWYQQALGQGPQFIFQYYEEEERQRGNFPDRFSGHQFPNYSSELNVNALLLGDSALYLCASSLNRGQGYNEQFFGPGTRLTVL.

The V call is TRBV6-5, the J call TRBJ1-5, with 9 positions matching TRBD1. Losses at the gene ends were 5 bases for V and 3 bases for J; bases not matched to a gene: 5. Germline CDR1 reads MNHEY; CDR2 reads SVGAGI. CDR3 length: 15 residues. The CDR3 nucleotides read TGTGCCAGCAGTATATACAGGGGGCTCAATCAGCCCCAGCATTTT. Its protein product is CASSIYRGLNQPQHF.

This clone was detected a few times. The chain uses TRBV6-5 and TRBJ1-1; maybe TRBD1 (6 bases). This CDR3 region has 14 residues. Germline V CDR1 and CDR2: MNHEY, SVGAGI. Trimming took off 5 bases at V and 9 bases at J, with 19 bases between the two ends. In DNA, the CDR3 is TGTGCCAGCAGTGCTACCGGACAGCCCGGTAAAGCTTTCTTT. This gives the protein CASSATGQPGKAFF.

V and J are TRBV7-9 and TRBJ2-2, with TRBD1 matching 9 bases. In germline, CDR1 is SEHNR, CDR2 FQNEAQ (reference sequence). The CDR3 consists of 15 residues. V lost 5 bases and J lost 4; bases outside the gene matches: 5. The CDR3 is CASSPGQGPTGELFF. The CDR3 region has the DNA TGTGCCAGCAGCCCGGGACAGGGACCCACCGGGGAGCTGTTTTTT.

The V gene is TRBV19, the J gene TRBJ1-5; unclear D gene. The CDR3 spans 13 residues. Trimming took off 5 bases at V and 2 bases at J, with 7 bases between the two ends. Germline CDR1 and CDR2: LNHDA and SQIVND (reference sequence). This CDR3 is CASSWVGNQPQHF. The DNA of the CDR3 is TGTGCCAGTAGTTGGGTGGGCAATCAGCCCCAGCATTTT.

The V and J genes are TRBV9 and TRBJ1-1, with D hard to call. Trimming pared 3 bases from V and 4 bases from J, leaving 19 bases between. The CDR3 runs 16 residues. CDR1 is SGDLS, CDR2 YYNGEE, per germline. In nucleotides, the CDR3 is TGTGCCAGCAGCGAAACCCCCGCGGCGGGCGTCACTGAAGCTTTCTTT. It specifies CASSETPAAGVTEAFF.

The J gene is TRBJ2-7, the V gene TRBV6-5; TRBD2 matches at 9 bases. Germline V lookup: CDR1 MNHEY, CDR2 SVGAGI. CDR3 length: 14 amino acids. The junction had 5 bases not matched to a gene; V was cut back by 5 bases and J by 3 bases. The CDR3 reads CASSLTSGLYEQYF. CDR3 DNA: TGTGCCAGCAGTCTAACTAGCGGGCTCTACGAGCAGTACTTC.

The chain is built from TRBV5-4 and TRBJ1-6, with TRBD1 as a possible D gene (5 bases). The CDR3 is made up of 15 amino acids. V was pared by 1 base and J by 4 bases, with 9 bases between. The germline CDR1 and CDR2 sequences are SGHNT and YYREEE (reference sequence). CDR3 amino acids: CASSLQGSYNSPLHF. In DNA, the CDR3 is TGTGCCAGCAGCTTGCAGGGAAGTTATAATTCACCCCTCCACTTT.

The gene calls are TRBV5-1 and TRBJ1-1; 9 positions match TRBD1. The CDR3 loop spans 16 amino acids. With 1 base clipped from V and 4 bases from J, the junction kept 8 bases outside the gene matches. CDR1 and CDR2 (germline): SGHRS, YFSETQ. The CDR3 here is CASSLLQGAVGTEAFF. The CDR3 nucleotides are TGCGCCAGCAGCTTGTTACAGGGGGCCGTGGGCACTGAAGCTTTCTTT. Drawing the rest from reference TRBV5-1 and TRBJ1-1, the complete variable domain is KAGVTQTPRYLIKTRGQQVTLSCSPISGHRSVSWYQQTPGQGLQFLFEYFSETQRNKGNFPGRFSGRQFSNSRSEMNVSTLELGDSALYLCASSLLQGAVGTEAFFGQGTRLTVV.

The chain links TRBV9 to TRBJ2-3; D may be TRBD2 (6 bases). Germline assignment: CDR1 SGDLS and CDR2 YYNGEE. The ends were cut back, 5 bases at V and 4 bases at J, with 20 bases in the middle. The CDR3 spans 16 residues. CDR3 DNA: TGTGCCAGCAGGCCCTCTATCGGGAGTGGTTCAGATACGCAGTATTTT. Its translation: CASRPSIGSGSDTQYF.